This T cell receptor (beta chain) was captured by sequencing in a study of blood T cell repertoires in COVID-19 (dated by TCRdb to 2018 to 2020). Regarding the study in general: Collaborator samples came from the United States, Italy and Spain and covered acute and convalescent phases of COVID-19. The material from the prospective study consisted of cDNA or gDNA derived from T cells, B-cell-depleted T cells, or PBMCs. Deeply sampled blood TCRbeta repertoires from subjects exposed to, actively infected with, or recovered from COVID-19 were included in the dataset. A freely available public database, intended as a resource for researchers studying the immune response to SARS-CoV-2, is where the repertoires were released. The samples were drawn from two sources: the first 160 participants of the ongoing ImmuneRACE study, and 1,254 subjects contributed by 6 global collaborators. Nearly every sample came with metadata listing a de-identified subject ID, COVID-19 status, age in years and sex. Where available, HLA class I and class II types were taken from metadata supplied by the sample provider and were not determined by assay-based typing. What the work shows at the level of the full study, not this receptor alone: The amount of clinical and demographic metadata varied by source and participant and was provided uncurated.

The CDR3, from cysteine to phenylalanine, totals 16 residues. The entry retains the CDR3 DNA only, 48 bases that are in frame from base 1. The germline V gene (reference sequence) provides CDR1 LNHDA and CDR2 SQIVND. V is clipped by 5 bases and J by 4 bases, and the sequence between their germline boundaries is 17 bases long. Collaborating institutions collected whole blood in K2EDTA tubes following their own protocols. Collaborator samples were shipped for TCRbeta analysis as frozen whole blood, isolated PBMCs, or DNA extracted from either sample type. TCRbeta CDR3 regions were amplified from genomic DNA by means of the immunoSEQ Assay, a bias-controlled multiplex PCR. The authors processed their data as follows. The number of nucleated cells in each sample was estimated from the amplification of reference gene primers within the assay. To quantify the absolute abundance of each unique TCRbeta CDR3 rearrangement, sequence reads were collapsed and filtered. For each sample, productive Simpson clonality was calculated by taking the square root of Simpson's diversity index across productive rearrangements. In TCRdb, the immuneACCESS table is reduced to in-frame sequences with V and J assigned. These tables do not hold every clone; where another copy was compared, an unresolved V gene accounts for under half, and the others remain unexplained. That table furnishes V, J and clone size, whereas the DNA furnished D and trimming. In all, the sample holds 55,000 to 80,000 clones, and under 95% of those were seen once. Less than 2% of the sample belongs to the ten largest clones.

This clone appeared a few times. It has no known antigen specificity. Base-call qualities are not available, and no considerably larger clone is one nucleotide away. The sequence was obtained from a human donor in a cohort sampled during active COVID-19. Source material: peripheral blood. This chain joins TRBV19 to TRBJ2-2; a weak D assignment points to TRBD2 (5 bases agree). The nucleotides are TGTGCCAGTAGTCTAAGGACTCCCGGGGTCACCGGGGAGCTGTTTTTT. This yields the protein CASSLRTPGVTGELFF.